The 4 T cell receptor beta chains given below trace back to one sample, sequenced in a study of blood T cell repertoires in COVID-19. Generated by immunoSEQ multiplex PCR, the TCRdb table keeps only in-frame clones and is missing some. The sample lists some 200,000 clones, about four fifths occurring once. The sequenced material came from peripheral blood. Receptor source: a woman aged 40 to 55 with COVID-19, enrolled during active disease.

The chain has TRBV11-2 and TRBJ2-2; 11 bases fit TRBD2. With 4 bases clipped from V and 1 base from J, the junction kept 2 bases outside the gene matches. Per the germline V gene, CDR1 is SGHAT and CDR2 is FQNNGV. The CDR3 covers 16 residues. The CDR3 DNA follows: TGTGCCAGCAGCTCAGGACTAGCGGGGAACACCGGGGAGCTGTTTTTT. Its protein product is CASSSGLAGNTGELFF. Using reference TRBV11-2 and TRBJ2-2 for the parts outside the CDR3, the full variable domain is EAGVAQSPRYKIIEKRQSVAFWCNPISGHATLYWYQQILGQGPKLLIQFQNNGVVDDSQLPKDRFSAERLKGVDSTLKIQPAKLEDSAVYLCASSSGLAGNTGELFFGEGSRLTVL.

The chain links TRBV7-3 to TRBJ2-5; D is possibly TRBD1 (5 bases). Germline V gene lookup returns CDR1 SGHTA and CDR2 FQGTGA. Trimming stripped 0 bases from V and 4 bases from J, with 12 bases between. The CDR3 is made up of 15 amino acids. The CDR3 reads CASSLTSAGLETQYF. The CDR3 bases are TGTGCCAGCAGCTTAACGTCGGCAGGGCTAGAGACCCAGTACTTC. The complete variable domain, with remaining parts taken from reference TRBV7-3 and TRBJ2-5, reads GAGVSQTPSNKVTEKGKYVELRCDPISGHTALYWYRQSLGQGPEFLIYFQGTGAADDSGLPNDRFFAVRPEGSVSTLKIQRTERGDSAVYLCASSLTSAGLETQYFGPGTRLLVL.

The V call is TRBV7-9, the J call TRBJ2-1, with 7 bases that match TRBD1. With 0 bases clipped from V and 3 bases from J, the junction kept 5 bases outside the gene matches. The germline V gene encodes CDR1 SEHNR and CDR2 FQNEAQ (reference sequence). This CDR3 has 16 amino acids. The CDR3 region has the DNA TGTGCCAGCAGCTTAGCGATGGGACAGTTCTACAATGAGCAGTTCTTC. This translates into CASSLAMGQFYNEQFF.

The rearrangement uses TRBV28 and TRBJ1-2; the D gene is possibly TRBD1 (6 bases). Per the germline V gene, CDR1 is MDHEN and CDR2 is SYDVKM. There are 14 residues in the CDR3. V lost 8 bases and J lost 2, with 15 bases in between. The CDR3 sequence is CASRPGTTNYGYTF. The DNA for the CDR3 is TGTGCCAGCCGTCCCGGGACAACGAACTATGGCTACACCTTC.